The TCR beta chain under discussion was sequenced for a study of blood T cells in healthy people across ages. Study results and caveats: TCR beta diversity correlated strongly with naive T cell percentage.

A second PCR, run for roughly 7 to 11 cycles, used a sample-barcoded 5' primer plus a J-beta primer mix. TCRdb independently ran MiXCR on the 5' RACE reads; one entry per CDR3 protein. Found here are some 900,000 distinct CDR3 sequences, 40% to 60% of them singletons; the top ten hold around 15%. To note about this clonotype: As yet, its antigen is unknown. A read error may be the cause here, since a much bigger clone is one base away.

The source material was blood. This clonotype was sampled from a man aged 25 to 45 in good health.

Written as DNA, the CDR3 is TGTGCCAGCAGCCAATCAACCGGGACAGGTCAGTACTTC. This gives the protein CASSQSTGTGQYF. The gene calls are TRBV7-2 and TRBJ2-4; 8 positions match TRBD1. Germline V gene sequence: CDR1 SGHTA, CDR2 FQGNSA. The V and J ends lost 5 bases and 12 bases, in that order; junction bases with no gene match: 9. This CDR3 is 13 amino acids long.